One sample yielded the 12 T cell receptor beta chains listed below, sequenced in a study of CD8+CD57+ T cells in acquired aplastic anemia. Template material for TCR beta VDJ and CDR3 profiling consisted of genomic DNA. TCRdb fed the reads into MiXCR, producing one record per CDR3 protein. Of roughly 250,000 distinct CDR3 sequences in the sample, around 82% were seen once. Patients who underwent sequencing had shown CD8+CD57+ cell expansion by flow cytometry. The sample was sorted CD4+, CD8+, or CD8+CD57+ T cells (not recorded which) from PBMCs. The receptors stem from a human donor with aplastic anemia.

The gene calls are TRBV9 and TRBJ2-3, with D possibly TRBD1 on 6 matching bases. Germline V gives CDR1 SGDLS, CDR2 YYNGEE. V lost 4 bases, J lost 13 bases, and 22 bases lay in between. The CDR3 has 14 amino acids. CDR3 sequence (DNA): TGTGCCAGCAGCTTAGTGGACAGTCCCTACAATGAGTATTTT. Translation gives CASSLVDSPYNEYF.

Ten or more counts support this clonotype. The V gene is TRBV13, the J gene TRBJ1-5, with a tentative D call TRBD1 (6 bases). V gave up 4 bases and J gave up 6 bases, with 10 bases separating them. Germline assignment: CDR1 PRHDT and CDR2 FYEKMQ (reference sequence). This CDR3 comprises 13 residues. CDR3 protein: CASSSTGTQPQHF. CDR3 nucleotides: TGTGCCAGCAGCTCAACAGGGACTCAGCCCCAGCATTTT.

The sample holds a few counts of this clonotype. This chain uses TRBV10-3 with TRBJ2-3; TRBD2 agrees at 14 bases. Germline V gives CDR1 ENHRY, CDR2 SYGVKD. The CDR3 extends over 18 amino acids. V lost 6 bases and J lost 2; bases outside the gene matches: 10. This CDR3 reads CAIRPGTSGGKVTDTQYF. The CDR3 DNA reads TGTGCCATCAGGCCCGGGACTAGCGGGGGAAAGGTCACAGATACGCAGTATTTT.

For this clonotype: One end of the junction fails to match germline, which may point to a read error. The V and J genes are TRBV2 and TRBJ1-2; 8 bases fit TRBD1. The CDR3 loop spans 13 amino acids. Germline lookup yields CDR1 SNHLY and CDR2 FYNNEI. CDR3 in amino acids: CASRDRDSSGYYF. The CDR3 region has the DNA TGTGCCAGCAGGGACAGGGACTCATCTGGGTACTATTTC.

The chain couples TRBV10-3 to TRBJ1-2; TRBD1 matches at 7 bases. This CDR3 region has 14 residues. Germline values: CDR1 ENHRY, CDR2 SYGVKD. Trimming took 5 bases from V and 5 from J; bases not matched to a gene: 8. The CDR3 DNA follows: TGTGCCATCAGTCAGGGGGGAGAAGGATATGGCTACACCTTC. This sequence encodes CAISQGGEGYGYTF.

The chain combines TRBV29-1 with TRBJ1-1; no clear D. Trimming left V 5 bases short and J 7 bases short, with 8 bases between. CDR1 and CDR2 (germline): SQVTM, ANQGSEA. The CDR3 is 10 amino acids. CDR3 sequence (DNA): TGCAGCGTTTTGGACGGTGAAGCTTTCTTT. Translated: CSVLDGEAFF.

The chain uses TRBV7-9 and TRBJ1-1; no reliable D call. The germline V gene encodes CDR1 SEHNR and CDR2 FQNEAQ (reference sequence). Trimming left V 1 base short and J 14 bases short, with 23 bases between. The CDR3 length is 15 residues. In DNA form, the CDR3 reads TGTGCCAGCAGCTTAGTCCCAGCGGAGAACTCTTTTGGATTCTTT. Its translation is CASSLVPAENSFGFF.

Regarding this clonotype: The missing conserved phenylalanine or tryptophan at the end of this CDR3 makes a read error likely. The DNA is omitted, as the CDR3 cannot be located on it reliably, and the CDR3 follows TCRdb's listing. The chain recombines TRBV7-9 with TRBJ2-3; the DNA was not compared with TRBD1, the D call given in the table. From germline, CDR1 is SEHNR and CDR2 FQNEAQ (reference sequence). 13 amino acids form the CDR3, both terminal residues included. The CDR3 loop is CASSFPGIGTHDV.

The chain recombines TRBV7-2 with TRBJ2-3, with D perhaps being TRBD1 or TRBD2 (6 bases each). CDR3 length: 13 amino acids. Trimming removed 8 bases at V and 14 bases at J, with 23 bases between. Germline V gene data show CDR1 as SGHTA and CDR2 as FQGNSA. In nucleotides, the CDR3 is TGTGCCAGCGGGGACGGGGGCACAGCCGCGCCGTATTTT. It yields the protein CASGDGGTAAPYF.

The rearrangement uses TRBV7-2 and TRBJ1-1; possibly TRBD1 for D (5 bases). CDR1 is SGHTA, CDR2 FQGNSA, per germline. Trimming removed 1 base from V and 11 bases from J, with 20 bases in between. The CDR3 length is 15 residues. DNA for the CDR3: TGTGCCAGCAGCTTAGATCCAGAAGGGACCACTCTTGCTTTCTTT. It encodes CASSLDPEGTTLAFF.

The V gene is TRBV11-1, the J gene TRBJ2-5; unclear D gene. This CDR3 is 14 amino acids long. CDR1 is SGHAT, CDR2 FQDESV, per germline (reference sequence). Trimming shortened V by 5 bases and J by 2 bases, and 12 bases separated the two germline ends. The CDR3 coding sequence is TGTGCCAGCAGCCCCGCTAATGAGCAAGAGACCCAGTACTTC. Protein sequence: CASSPANEQETQYF. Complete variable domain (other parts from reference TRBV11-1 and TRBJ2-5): EAEVAQSPRYKITEKSQAVAFWCDPISGHATLYWYRQILGQGPELLVQFQDESVVDDSQLPKDRFSAERLKGVDSTLKIQPAELGDSAMYLCASSPANEQETQYFGPGTRLLVL.

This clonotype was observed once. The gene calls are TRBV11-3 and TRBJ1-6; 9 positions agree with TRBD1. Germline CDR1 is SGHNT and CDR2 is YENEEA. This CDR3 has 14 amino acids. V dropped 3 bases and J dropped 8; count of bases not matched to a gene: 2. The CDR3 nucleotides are TGTGCCAGCAGCTTGGACAGGGGAGATTCACCCCTCCACTTT. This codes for CASSLDRGDSPLHF.